This entry is about one T cell receptor (beta chain). The data originate from a study of blood T cells in healthy people across ages. Next came a second PCR, run for about 7 to 12 cycles, which used a sample-barcoded 5' primer along with a J-beta primer mix. TCRdb re-called the 5' RACE reads with MiXCR, one entry per CDR3 protein. The sample comprises about 1.5 million distinct CDR3 sequences, approximately 43% of which are singletons, and over 3.5% rests with the top ten. The length of the CDR3 is 13 residues. Germline loops: CDR1 SGHKS, CDR2 YYEKEE (reference sequence). The V gene is TRBV5-5, the J gene TRBJ2-7; D is unclear. The J call is uncertain, as TRBJ2-5 better fits the DNA end. This TCR came from a woman aged 18-29 years in good health. What was sequenced was blood. CDR3 nucleotide sequence: TGTGCCAGCAGCCTCGTTCCGTTGGAGACCCAGTACTTC. Amino acid sequence: CASSLVPLETQYF.